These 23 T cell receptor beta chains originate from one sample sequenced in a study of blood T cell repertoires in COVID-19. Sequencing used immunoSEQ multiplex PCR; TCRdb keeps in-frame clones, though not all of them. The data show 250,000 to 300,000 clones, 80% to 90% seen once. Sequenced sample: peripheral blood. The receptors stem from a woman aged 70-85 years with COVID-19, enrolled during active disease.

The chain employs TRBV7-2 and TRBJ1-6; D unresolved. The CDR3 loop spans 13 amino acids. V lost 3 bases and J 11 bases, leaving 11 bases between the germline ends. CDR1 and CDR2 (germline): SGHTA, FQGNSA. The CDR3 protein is CASSFRGQAPLHF. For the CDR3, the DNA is TGTGCCAGCAGCTTTCGGGGTCAGGCACCCCTCCACTTT.

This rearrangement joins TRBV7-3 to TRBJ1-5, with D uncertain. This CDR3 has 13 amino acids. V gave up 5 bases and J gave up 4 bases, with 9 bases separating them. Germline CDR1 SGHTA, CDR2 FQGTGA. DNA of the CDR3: TGTGCCAGCAGCGCTACCCTGAATCAGCCCCAGCATTTT. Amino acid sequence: CASSATLNQPQHF.

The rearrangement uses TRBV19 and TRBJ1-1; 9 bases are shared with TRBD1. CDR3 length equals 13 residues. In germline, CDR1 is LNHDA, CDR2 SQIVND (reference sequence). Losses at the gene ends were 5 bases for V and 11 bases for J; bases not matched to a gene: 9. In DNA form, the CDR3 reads TGTGCCAGTAGTCCGACAGGGGGGTCTCGTGCTTTCTTT. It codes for CASSPTGGSRAFF.

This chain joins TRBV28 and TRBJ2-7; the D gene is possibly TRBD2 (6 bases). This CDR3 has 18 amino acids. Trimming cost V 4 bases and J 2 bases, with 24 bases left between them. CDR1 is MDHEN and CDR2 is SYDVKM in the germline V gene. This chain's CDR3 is CASSSTGTDNIGAYEQYF. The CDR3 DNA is TGTGCCAGCAGTTCAACCGGGACTGACAATATAGGGGCCTACGAGCAGTACTTC.

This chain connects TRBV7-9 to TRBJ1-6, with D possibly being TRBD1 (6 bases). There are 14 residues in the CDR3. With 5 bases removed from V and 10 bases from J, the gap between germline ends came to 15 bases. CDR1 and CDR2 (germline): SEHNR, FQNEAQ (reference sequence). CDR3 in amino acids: CASSPGSGTSPLHF. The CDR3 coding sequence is TGTGCCAGCAGCCCCGGGTCAGGGACATCACCCCTCCACTTT.

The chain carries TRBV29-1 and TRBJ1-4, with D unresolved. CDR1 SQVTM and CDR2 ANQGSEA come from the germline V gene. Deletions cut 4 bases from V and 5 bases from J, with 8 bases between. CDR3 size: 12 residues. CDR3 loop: CSVGTENEKLFF. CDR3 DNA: TGCAGCGTTGGAACCGAGAATGAAAAACTGTTTTTT.

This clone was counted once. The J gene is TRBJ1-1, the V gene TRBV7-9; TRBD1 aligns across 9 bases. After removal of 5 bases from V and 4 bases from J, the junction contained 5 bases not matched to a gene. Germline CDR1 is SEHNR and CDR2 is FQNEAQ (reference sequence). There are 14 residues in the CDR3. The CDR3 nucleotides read TGTGCCAGCAGCCGAGGGACAGGGACCACTGAAGCTTTCTTT. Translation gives CASSRGTGTTEAFF.

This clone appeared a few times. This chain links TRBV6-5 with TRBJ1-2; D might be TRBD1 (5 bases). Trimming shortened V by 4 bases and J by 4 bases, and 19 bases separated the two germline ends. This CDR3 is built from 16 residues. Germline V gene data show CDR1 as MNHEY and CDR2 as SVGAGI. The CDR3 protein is CASSSSGSTRGYGYTF. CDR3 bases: TGTGCCAGCAGTTCCTCCGGTTCGACAAGGGGCTATGGCTACACCTTC.

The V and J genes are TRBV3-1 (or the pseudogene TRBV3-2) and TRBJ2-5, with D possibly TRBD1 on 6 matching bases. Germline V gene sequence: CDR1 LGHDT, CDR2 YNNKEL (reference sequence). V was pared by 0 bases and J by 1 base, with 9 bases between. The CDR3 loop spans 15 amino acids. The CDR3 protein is CASSQDGTRQETQYF. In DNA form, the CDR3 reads TGTGCCAGCAGCCAAGATGGGACACGCCAAGAGACCCAGTACTTC.

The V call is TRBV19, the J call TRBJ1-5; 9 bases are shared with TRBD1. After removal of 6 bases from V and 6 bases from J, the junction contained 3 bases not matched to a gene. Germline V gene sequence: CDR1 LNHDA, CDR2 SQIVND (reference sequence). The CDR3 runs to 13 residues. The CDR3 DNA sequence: TGTGCCAGTAGACAGGGGGCCGGTCAGCCCCAGCATTTT. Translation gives CASRQGAGQPQHF.

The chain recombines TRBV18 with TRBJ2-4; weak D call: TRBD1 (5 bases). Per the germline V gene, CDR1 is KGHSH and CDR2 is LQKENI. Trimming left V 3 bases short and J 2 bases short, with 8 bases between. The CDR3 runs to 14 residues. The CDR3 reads CASSPRAPKNIQYF. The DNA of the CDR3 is TGTGCCAGCTCACCCAGGGCGCCCAAAAACATTCAGTACTTC.

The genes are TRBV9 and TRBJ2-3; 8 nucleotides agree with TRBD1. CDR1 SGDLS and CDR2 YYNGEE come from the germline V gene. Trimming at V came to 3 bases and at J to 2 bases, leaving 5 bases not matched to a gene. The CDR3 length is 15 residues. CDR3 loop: CASSARTGYTDTQYF. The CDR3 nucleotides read TGTGCCAGCAGCGCACGGACAGGGTACACAGATACGCAGTATTTT.

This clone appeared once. The CDR3 region has the DNA TGCGCCAGCAGCCACTCCCGGGGGGTTGGCGAAAAACTGTTTTTT. Translated, it gives CASSHSRGVGEKLFF. This sequence joins TRBV4-3 and TRBJ1-4; weak D call: TRBD1 (5 bases). V gave up 3 bases and J gave up 8 bases, with 16 bases separating them. The CDR3 sequence is 15 residues long. The germline V gene has CDR1 LGHNA and CDR2 YSLEER.

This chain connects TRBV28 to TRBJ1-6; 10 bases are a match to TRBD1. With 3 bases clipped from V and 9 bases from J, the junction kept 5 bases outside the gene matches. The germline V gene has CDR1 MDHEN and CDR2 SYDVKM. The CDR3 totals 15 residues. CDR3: CASSFYRDRGSPLHF. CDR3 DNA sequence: TGTGCCAGCAGTTTTTACCGGGACAGGGGTTCACCCCTCCACTTT.

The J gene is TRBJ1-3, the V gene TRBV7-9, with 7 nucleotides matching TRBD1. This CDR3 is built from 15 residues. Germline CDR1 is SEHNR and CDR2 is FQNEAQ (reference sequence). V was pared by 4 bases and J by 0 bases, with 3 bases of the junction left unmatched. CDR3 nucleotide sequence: TGTGCCAGCAGCTCAGGACAGGCCTCTGGAAACACCATATATTTT. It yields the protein CASSSGQASGNTIYF.

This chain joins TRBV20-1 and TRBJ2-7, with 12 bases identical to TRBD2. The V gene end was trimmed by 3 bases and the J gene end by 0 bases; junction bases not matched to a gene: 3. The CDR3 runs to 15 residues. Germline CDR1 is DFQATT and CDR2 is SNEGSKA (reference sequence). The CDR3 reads CSASWTSGVSYEQYF. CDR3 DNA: TGCAGTGCTAGTTGGACTAGCGGGGTCTCCTACGAGCAGTACTTC.

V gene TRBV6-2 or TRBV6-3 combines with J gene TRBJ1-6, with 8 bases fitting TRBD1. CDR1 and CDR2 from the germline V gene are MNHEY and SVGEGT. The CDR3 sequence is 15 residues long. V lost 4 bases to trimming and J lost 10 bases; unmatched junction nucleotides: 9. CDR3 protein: CASSSRTGNRSPLHF. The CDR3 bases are TGTGCCAGCAGTTCGCGGACAGGGAACAGATCACCCCTCCACTTT.

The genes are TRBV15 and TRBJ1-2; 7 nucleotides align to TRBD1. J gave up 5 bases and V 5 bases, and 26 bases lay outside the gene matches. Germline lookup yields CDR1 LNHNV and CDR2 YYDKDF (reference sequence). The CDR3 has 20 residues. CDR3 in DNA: TGTGCCACCAGCCGGAGACAGGGATCCATGTTCCCCGGGCGATATTATGGCTACACCTTC. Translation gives CATSRRQGSMFPGRYYGYTF.

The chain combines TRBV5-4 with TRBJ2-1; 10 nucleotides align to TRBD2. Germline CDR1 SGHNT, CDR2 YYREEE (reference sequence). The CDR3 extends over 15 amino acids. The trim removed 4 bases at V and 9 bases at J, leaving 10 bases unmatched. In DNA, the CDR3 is TGTGCCAGCAGCGTTCTAGCGGGAGTAAGGAGTGAGCAGTTCTTC. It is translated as CASSVLAGVRSEQFF. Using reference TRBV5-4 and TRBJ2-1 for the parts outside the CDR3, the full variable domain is ETGVTQSPTHLIKTRGQQVTLRCSSQSGHNTVSWYQQALGQGPQFIFQYYREEENGRGNFPPRFSGLQFPNYSSELNVNALELDDSALYLCASSVLAGVRSEQFFGPGTRLTVL.

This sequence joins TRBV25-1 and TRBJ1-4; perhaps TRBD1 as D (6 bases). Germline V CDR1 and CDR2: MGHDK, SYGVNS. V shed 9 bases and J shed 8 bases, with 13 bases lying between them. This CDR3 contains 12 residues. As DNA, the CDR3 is TGTGCCAGTGCGAGGGGGGGGGAAAAACTGTTTTTT. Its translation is CASARGGEKLFF.

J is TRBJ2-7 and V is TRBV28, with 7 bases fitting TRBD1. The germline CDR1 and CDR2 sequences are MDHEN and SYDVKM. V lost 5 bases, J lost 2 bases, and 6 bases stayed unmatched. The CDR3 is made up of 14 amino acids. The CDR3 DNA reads TGTGCCAGCAGTAAGGACAGGCGCGCCTACGAGCAGTACTTC. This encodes CASSKDRRAYEQYF.

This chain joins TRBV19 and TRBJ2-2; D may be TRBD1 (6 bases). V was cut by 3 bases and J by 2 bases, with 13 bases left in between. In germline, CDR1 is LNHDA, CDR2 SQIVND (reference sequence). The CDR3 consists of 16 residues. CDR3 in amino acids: CASSIRGQTNTGELFF. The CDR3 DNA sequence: TGTGCCAGTAGTATCAGAGGACAGACAAACACCGGGGAGCTGTTTTTT.

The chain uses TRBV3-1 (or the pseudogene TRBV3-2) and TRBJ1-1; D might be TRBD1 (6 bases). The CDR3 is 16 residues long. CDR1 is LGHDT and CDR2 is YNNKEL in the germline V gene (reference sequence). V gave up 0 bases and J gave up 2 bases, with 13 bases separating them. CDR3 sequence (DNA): TGTGCCAGCAGCCAAGATGGCGTCAGGGGTAACACTGAAGCTTTCTTT. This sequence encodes CASSQDGVRGNTEAFF.